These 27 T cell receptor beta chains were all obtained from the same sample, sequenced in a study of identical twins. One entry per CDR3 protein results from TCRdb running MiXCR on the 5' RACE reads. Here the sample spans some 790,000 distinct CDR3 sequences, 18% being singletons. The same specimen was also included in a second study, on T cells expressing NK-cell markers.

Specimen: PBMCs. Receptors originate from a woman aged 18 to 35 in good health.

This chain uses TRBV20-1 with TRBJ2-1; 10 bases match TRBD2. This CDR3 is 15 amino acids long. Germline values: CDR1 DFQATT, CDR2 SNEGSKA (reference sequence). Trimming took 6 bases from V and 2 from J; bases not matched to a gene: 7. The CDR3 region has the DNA TGCAGTGCCCCTAGCGGGGGACGGACCTACAATGAGCAGTTCTTC. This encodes CSAPSGGRTYNEQFF.

As DNA, the CDR3 is TGTGCCAGCAGTTTAGTAAGGACGAACGAGCAGTACTTC. Its protein is CASSLVRTNEQYF. The gene calls are TRBV12-3 or TRBV12-4 and TRBJ2-7, with D hard to call. Trimming took 1 base from V and 5 from J, leaving 9 bases between them. The CDR3 spans 13 residues.

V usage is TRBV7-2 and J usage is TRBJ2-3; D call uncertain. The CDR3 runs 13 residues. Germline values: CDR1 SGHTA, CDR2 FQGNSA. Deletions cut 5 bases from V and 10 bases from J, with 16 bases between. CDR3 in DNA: TGTGCCAGCAGCACTAACCTCCAGCCACCGCAGTATTTT. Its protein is CASSTNLQPPQYF.

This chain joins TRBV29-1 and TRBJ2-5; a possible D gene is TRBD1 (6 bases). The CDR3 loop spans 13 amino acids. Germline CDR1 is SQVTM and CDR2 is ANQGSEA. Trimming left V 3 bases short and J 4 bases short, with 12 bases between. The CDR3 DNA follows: TGCAGCGTTGACAGGGGTGGGAGAGAGACCCAGTACTTC. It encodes CSVDRGGRETQYF.

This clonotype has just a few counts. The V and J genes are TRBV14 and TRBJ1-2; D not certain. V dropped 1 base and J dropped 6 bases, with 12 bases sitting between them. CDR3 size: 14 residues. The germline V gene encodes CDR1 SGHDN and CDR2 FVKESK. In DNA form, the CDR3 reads TGTGCCAGCAGCCAAGTAGCGGCAGGCGATGGCTACACCTTC. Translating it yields CASSQVAAGDGYTF. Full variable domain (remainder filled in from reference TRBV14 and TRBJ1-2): EAGVTQFPSHSVIEKGQTVTLRCDPISGHDNLYWYRRVMGKEIKFLLHFVKESKQDESGMPNNRFLAERTGGTYSTLKVQPAELEDSGVYFCASSQVAAGDGYTFGSGTRLTVV.

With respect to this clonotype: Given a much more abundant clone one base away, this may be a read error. CDR3 sequence (DNA): TGTGCCATCAAGGGGGGGCGGAACACTGAAGCTTTCTTT. Its protein product is CAIKGGRNTEAFF. The chain carries TRBV10-3 and TRBJ1-1; maybe TRBD1 (6 bases). The ends were cut back, 7 bases at V and 1 base at J, with 10 bases in the middle. The CDR3 length is 13 residues. Germline-derived CDR1 and CDR2 are ENHRY and SYGVKD.

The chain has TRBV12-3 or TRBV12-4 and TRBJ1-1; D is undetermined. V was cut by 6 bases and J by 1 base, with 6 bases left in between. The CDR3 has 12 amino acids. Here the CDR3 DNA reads TGTGCCAGCAGGCCCAGGAACACTGAAGCTTTCTTT. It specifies CASRPRNTEAFF.

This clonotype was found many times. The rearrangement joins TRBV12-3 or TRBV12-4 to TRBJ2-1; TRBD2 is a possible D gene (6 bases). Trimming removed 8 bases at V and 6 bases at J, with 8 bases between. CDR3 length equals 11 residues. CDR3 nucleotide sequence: TGTGCCAGCGGGCGGGGCAATGAGCAGTTCTTC. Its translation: CASGRGNEQFF.

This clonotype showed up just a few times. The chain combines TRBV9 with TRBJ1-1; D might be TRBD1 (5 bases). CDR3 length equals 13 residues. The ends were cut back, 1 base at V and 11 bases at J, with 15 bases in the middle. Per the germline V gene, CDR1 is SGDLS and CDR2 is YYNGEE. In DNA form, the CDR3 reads TGTGCCAGCAGCGTATCCAGGGACGGAGCGGCTTTCTTT. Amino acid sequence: CASSVSRDGAAFF.

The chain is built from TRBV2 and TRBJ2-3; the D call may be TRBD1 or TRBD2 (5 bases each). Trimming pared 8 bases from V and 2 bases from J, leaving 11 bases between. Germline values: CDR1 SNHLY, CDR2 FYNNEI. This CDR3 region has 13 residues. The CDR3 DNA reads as TGTGCCAGCTTATGGGGGACCACAGATACGCAGTATTTT. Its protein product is CASLWGTTDTQYF.

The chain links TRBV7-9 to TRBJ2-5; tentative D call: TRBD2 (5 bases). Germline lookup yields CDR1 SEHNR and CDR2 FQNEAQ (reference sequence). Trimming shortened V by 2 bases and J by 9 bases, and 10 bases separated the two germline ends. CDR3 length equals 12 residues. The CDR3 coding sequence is TGTGCCAGCAGCTTAAGAGCTAGCTCCCAGTACTTC. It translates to CASSLRASSQYF.

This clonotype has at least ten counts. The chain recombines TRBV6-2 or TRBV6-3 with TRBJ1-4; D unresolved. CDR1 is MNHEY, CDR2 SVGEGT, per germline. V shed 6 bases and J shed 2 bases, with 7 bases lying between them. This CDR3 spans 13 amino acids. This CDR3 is CASRRDTNEKLFF. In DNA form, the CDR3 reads TGTGCCAGCAGACGCGATACTAATGAAAAACTGTTTTTT.

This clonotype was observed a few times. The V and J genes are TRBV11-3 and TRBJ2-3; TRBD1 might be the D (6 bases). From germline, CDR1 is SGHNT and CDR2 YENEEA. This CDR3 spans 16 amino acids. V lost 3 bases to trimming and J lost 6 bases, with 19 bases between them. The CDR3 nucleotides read TGTGCCAGCAGCTTGGGGGCCTATGGAGCAGTGGATACGCAGTATTTT. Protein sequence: CASSLGAYGAVDTQYF.

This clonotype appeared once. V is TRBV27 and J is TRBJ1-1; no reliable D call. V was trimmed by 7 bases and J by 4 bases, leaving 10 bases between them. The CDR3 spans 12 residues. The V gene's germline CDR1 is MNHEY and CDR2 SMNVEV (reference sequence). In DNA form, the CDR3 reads TGTGCCAGCATAAGCAGAGCCACTGAAGCTTTCTTT. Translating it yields CASISRATEAFF.

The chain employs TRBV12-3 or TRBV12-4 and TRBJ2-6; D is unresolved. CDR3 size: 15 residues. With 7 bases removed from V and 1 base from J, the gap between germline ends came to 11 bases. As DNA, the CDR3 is TGTGCCAGCACTTCCTGGCAATCTGGGGCCAACGTCCTGACTTTC. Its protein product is CASTSWQSGANVLTF.

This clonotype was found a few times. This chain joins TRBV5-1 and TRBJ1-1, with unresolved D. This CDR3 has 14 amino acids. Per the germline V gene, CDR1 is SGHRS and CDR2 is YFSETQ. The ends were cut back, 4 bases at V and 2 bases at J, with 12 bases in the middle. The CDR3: CASSVREPNTEAFF. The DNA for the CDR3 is TGCGCCAGCAGCGTGCGGGAACCCAACACTGAAGCTTTCTTT.

CDR3 sequence reads: CASSFLGGDGYTF. The CDR3 nucleotides are TGTGCCAGCAGTTTCCTAGGGGGGGATGGCTACACCTTC. The chain combines TRBV27 with TRBJ1-2; D perhaps matches TRBD1 (6 bases). Trimming stripped 3 bases from V and 6 bases from J, with 11 bases between. The germline gives CDR1 MNHEY, CDR2 SMNVEV (reference sequence). The CDR3 sequence is 13 residues long.

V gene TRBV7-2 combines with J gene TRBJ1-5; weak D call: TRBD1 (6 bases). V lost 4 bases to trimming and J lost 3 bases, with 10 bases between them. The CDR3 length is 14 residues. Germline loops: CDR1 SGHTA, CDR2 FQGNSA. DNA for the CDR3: TGTGCCAGCAGCTGGAACAGGGACAATCAGCCCCAGCATTTT. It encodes CASSWNRDNQPQHF.

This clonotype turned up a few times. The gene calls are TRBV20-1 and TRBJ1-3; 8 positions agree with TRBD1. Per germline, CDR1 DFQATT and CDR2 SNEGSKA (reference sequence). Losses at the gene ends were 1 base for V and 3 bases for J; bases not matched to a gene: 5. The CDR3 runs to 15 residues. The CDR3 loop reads CSARAAGTGGNTIYF. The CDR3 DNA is TGCAGTGCTAGAGCGGCCGGGACAGGTGGAAACACCATATATTTT.

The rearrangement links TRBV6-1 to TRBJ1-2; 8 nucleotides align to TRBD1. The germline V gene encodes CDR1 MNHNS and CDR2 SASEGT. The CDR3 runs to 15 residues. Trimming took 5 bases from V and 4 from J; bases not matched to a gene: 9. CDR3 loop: CASSPNRQGTYGYTF. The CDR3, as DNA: TGTGCCAGCAGTCCCAACCGACAGGGGACCTATGGCTACACCTTC.

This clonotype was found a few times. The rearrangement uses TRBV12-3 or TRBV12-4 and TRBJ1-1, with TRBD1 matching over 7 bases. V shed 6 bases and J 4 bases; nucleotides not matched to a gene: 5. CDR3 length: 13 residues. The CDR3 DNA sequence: TGTGCCAGCAGGTCTACAGGGGCCACTGAAGCTTTCTTT. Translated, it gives CASRSTGATEAFF.

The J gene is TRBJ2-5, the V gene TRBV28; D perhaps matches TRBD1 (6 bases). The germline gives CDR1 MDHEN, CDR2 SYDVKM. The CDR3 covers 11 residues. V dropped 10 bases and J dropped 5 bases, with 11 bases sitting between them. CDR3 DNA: TGTGCCACCGGACAGTCGGAGACCCAGTACTTC. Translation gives CATGQSETQYF.

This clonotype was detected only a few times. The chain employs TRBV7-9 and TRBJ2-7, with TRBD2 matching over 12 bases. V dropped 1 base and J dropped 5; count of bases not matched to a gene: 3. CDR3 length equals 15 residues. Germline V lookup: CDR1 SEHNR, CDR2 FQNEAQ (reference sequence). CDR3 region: CASSLGTSGNNEQYF. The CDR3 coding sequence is TGTGCCAGCAGCTTAGGGACTAGCGGGAATAACGAGCAGTACTTC. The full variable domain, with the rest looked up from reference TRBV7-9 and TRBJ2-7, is DTGVSQNPRHKITKRGQNVTFRCDPISEHNRLYWYRQTLGQGPEFLTYFQNEAQLEKSRLLSDRFSAERPKGSFSTLEIQRTEQGDSAMYLCASSLGTSGNNEQYFGPGTRLTVT.

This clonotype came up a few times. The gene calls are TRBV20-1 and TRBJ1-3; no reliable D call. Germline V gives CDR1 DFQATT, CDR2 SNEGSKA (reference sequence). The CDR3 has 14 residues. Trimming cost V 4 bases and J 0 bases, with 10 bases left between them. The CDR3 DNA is TGCAGTGCTATACCTCAGAGCTCTGGAAACACCATATATTTT. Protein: CSAIPQSSGNTIYF.

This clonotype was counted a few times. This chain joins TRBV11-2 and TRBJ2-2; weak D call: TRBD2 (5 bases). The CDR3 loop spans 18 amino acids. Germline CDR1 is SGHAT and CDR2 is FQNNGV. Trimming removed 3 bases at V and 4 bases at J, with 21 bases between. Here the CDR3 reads CASSFFPPKSGGTGELFF. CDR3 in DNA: TGTGCCAGCAGCTTTTTCCCCCCCAAGAGCGGCGGCACCGGGGAGCTGTTTTTT.

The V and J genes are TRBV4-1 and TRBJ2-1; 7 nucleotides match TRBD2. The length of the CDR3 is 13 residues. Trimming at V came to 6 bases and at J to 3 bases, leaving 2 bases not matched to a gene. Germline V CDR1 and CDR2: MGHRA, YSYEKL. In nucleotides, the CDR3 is TGCGCCAGCAGTCGGGAGGACTACAATGAGCAGTTCTTC. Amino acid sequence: CASSREDYNEQFF.

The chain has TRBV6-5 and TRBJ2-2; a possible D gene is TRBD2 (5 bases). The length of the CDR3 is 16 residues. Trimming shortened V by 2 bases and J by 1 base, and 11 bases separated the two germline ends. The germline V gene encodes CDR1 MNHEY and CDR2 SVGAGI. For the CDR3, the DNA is TGTGCCAGCAGTTACATTCTGGCGGGGAACACCGGGGAGCTGTTTTTT. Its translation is CASSYILAGNTGELFF.